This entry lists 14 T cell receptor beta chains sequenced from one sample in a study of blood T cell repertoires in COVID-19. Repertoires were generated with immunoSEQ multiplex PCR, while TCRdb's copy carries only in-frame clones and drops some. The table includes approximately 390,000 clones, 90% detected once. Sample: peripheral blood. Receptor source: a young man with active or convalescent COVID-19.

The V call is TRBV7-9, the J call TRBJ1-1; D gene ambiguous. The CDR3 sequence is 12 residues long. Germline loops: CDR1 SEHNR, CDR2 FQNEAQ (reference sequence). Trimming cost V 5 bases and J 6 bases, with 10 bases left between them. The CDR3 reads CASSRYLAEAFF. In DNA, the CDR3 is TGTGCCAGCAGCCGGTACCTCGCTGAAGCTTTCTTT.

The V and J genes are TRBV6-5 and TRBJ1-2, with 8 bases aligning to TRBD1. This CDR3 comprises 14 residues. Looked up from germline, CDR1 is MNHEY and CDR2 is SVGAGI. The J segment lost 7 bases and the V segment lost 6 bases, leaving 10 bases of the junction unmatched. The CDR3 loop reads CASRQQGARSGYTF. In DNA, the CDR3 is TGTGCCAGCAGACAGCAGGGGGCGCGATCTGGCTACACCTTC.

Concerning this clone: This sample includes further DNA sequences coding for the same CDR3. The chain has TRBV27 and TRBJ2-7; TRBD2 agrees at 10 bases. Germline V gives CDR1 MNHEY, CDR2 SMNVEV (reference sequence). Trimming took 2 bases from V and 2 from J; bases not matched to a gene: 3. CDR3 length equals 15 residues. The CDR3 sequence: CASSLASGGTYEQYF. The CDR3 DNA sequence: TGTGCCAGCAGTTTAGCTAGCGGGGGTACCTACGAGCAGTACTTC.

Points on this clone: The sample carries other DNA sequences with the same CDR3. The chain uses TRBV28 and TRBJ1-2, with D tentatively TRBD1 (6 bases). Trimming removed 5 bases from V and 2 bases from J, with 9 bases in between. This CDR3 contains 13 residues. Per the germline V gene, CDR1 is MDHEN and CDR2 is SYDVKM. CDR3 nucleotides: TGTGCCAGCAGTCCAACAGGGAACTATGGCTACACCTTC. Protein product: CASSPTGNYGYTF.

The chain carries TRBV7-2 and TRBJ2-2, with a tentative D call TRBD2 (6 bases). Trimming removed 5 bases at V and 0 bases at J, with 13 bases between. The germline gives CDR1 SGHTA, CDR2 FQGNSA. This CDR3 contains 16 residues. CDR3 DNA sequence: TGTGCCAGCAGCCCCGCGGGGCGGTCGAACACCGGGGAGCTGTTTTTT. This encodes CASSPAGRSNTGELFF.

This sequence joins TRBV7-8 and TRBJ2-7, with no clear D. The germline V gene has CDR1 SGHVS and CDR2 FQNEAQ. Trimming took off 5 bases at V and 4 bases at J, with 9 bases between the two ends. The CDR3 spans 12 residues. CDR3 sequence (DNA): TGTGCCAGCAGCCTCACGAGATACGAGCAGTACTTC. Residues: CASSLTRYEQYF.

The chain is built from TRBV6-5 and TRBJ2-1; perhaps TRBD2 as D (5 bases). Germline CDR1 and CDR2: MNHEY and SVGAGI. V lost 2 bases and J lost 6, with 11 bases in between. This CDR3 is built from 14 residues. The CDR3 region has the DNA TGTGCCAGCAGTTACGGGGAGACGTTCAATGAGCAGTTCTTC. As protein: CASSYGETFNEQFF.

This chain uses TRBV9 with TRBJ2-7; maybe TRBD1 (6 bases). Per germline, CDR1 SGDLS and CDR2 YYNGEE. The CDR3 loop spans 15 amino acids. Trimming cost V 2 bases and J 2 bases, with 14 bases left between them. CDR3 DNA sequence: TGTGCCAGCAGCGTGATCCACAGGGTCCCCTACGAGCAGTACTTC. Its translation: CASSVIHRVPYEQYF.

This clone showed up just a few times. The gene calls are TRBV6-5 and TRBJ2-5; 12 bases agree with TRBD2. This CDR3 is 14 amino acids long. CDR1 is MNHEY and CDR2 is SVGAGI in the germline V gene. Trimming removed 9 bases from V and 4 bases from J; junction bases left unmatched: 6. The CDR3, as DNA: TGTGCCAGGGAGCTAGCGGGAGGGCGAGAGACCCAGTACTTC. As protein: CARELAGGRETQYF.

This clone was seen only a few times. CDR3 coding DNA: TGTGCCAGCAGTTTAGGGCTCGGCGAGCAGTACTTC. Its protein product is CASSLGLGEQYF. V and J are TRBV28 and TRBJ2-7; D unresolved. CDR3 length equals 12 residues. V lost 2 bases and J lost 6, with 8 bases in between. The germline V gene encodes CDR1 MDHEN and CDR2 SYDVKM.

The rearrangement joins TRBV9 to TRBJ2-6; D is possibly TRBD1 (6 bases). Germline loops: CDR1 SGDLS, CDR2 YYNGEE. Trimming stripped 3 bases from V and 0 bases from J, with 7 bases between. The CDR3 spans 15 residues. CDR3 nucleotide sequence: TGTGCCAGCAGCGCGACAGGCTCTGGGGCCAACGTCCTGACTTTC. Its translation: CASSATGSGANVLTF.

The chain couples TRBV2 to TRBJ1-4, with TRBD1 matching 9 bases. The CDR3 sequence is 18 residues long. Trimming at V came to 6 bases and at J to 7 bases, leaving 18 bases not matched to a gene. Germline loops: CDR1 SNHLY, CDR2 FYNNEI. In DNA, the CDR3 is TGTGCCAGCAGCGACCCTGGACAGGGGATTGTAGACCGTGAAAAACTGTTTTTT. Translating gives CASSDPGQGIVDREKLFF.

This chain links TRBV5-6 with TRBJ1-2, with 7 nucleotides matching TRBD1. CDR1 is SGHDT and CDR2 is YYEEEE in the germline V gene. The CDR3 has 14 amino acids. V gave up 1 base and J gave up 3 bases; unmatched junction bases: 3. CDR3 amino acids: CASSLLDRDYGYTF. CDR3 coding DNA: TGTGCCAGCAGCTTGTTAGACAGGGACTATGGCTACACCTTC.

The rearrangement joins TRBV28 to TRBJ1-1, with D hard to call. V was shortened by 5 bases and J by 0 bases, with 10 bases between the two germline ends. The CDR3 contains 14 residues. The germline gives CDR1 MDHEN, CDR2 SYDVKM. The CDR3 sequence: CASSPGLLNTEAFF. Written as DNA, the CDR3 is TGTGCCAGCAGTCCAGGATTATTGAACACTGAAGCTTTCTTT.